These T cell receptor beta chains were read from a single sample in a study of T cells in Graves' hyperthyroidism and ophthalmopathy. One entry per CDR3 protein results from TCRdb running MiXCR on the multiplex PCR reads. The table lists about 350,000 distinct CDR3 sequences, about a sixth of them singletons. The source material was blood. The receptors shown here come from a young woman with Graves' hyperthyroidism that later progressed to Graves' ophthalmopathy. The conserved cysteine and the conserved F or W are not part of the CDR3 here. D genes are given only for firm matches.

ASSFLVGTKSGYT,TRBV28,.,TRBJ1-2
SAEGGLGYEQY,TRBV20-1,.,TRBJ2-7
ASSLELAETLAKNIQY,TRBV7-9,.,TRBJ2-4
ASNPGGGETQY,TRBV9,TRBD2,TRBJ2-5
ASSRRIGLAGLQY,TRBV27,TRBD2,TRBJ2-7
ASSHRGTEYGYT,TRBV18,.,TRBJ1-2
SARGLSGGFSPLH,TRBV20-1,TRBD1,TRBJ1-6
ASSPRGQGRETQY,TRBV12-3/TRBV12-4,TRBD1,TRBJ2-5
ACPGPNYGYT,TRBV30,.,TRBJ1-2
ASSLDGYYGYT,TRBV28,.,TRBJ1-2
SASPRGVFVANVLT,TRBV20-1,.,TRBJ2-6